This TCR beta chain came from a study of CD8 T cells in Susac syndrome (dated by TCRdb to about 2019). For context, the study as a whole: The study used repertoire sequencing to test whether antigen drove CD8+ T cell activation and differentiation in Susac syndrome. Clonality of the CD8+ T cell repertoire was compared between about a dozen healthy donors, about 14 Susac syndrome patients and around 16 multiple sclerosis patients. What the research found in general, with its limitations: The TCR sequencing and HLA analysis was acknowledged to have included a relatively small number of individuals.

To note about this clonotype: The specificity of this receptor is unknown. No much larger clonotype is one base removed from it; base qualities were not supplied.

High-throughput TCR beta sequencing profiled peripheral blood CD8+ and CD4+ T cells from healthy donors, Susac syndrome patients and multiple sclerosis patients. Treatment-naive patients with stable or active relapsing-remitting disease fulfilling revised McDonald criteria were used as multiple sclerosis controls. Bulk CD8+ and CD4+ T cells were purified magnetically by negative isolation, whereas CD8+ TEMRA cells were enriched by FACS. Blood was collected in EDTA tubes and processed within 24 hours, with PBMCs isolated through density gradient centrifugation. PBMCs destined for TCR sequencing were cryopreserved in liquid nitrogen and later thawed in a 37 °C water bath. A purity of at least 90% was achieved for sorted or isolated CD4+, CD8+ and CD8+ TEMRA cells. RNA was extracted using the RNeasy kit, and about 0.5 to 1 microgram was reverse transcribed with random hexamers. The immunoSEQ multiplex PCR assay, which covers 54 Vbeta and 13 Jbeta segments, was used to amplify TCR beta CDR3 regions. PCR amplification bias was corrected using a synthetic template baseline for primer optimization and computational correction. The authors' pipeline ran thus. Reads were annotated to V, D and J genes per IMGT and analyzed with immunoSEQ Analyzer, keeping only productive sequences. Clonality was calculated as one minus the Shannon entropy normalized by log2 of the number of productive unique sequences. For each patient and control, public and private clones were evaluated among the 100 most prevalent clones. Susac-specific clones were defined as absent from healthy and MS cohorts, some 1,000 published viral clones and other ImmuneACCESS disease sequences. TCRdb ran its own pipeline on the public reads, namely fastp trimming at Q25 and MiXCR clone calling, and kept in-frame beta chains. Rows are unified per CDR3 protein, each entry keeping the most common DNA and genes. These V and J calls rely on TCRdb rather than the paper's analysis. The sample contains hundreds of thousands of distinct CDR3 sequences, around 91% of them found a single time. The top ten clonotypes cover roughly 0.2% of the sample.

Relative to germline, V is 6 bases shorter and J is 3 bases shorter, with 18 bases between their ends. The germline V gene (reference sequence) supplies CDR1 DFQATT and CDR2 SNEGSKA. The CDR3, cysteine through phenylalanine, is 15 amino acids long. The DNA shown is the 45-base CDR3, in frame from base 1. Rearrangement joined TRBV20-1 to TRBJ1-5; TRBD1 is perhaps the D gene, given 5 matching bases. Sequenced input: CD8+ T cells from PBMCs. The TCR was taken from a human donor with multiple sclerosis. For the CDR3, the sequence is CSATDIGALNQPQHF. The DNA sequence is given as TGCAGTGCCACGGACATCGGGGCCCTCAATCAGCCCCAGCATTTT.